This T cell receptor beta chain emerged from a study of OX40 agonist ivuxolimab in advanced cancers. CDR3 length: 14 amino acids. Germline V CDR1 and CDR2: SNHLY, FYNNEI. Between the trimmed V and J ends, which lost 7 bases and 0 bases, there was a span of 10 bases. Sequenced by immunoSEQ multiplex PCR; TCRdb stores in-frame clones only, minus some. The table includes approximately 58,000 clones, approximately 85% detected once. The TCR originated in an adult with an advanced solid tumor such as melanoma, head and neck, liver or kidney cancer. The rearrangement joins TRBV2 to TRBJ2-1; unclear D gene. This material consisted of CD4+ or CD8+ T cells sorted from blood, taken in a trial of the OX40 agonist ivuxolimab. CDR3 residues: CASKGISSYNEQFF. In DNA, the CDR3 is TGTGCCAGCAAAGGAATCAGCTCCTACAATGAGCAGTTCTTC. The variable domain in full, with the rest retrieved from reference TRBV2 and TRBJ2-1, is EPEVTQTPSHQVTQMGQEVILRCVPISNHLYFYWYRQILGQKVEFLVSFYNNEISEKSEIFDDQFSVERPDGSNFTLKIRSTKLEDSAMYFCASKGISSYNEQFFGPGTRLTVL.